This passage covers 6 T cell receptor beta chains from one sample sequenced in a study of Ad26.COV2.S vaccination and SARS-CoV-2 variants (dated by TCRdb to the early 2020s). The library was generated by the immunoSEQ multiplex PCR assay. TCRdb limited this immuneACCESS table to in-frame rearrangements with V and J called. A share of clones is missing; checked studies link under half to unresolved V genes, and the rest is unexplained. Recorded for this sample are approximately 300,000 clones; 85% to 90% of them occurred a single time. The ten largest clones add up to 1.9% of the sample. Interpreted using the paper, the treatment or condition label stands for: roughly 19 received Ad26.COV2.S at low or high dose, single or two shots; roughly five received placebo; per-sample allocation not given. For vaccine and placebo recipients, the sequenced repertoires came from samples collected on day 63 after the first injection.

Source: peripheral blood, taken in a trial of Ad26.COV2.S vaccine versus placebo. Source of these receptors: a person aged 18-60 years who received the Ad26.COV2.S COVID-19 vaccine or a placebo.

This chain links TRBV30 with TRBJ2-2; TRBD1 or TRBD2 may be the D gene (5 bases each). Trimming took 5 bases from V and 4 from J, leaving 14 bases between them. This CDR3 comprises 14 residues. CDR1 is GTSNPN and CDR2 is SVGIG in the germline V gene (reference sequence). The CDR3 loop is CAWAGTQFTGELFF. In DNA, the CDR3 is TGTGCCTGGGCCGGGACCCAATTCACCGGGGAGCTGTTTTTT.

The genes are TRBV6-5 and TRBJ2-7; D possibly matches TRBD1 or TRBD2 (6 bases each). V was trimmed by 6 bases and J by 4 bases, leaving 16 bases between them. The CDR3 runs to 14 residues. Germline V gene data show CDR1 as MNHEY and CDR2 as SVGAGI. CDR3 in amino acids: CASSPSWGAYEQYF. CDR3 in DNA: TGTGCCAGCAGCCCCTCGTGGGGGGCATACGAGCAGTACTTC.

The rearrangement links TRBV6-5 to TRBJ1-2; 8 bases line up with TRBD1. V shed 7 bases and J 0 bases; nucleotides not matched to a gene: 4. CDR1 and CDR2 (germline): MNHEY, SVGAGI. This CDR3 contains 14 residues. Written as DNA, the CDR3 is TGTGCCAGCACCAGGGGGCTCACTAACTATGGCTACACCTTC. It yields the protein CASTRGLTNYGYTF.

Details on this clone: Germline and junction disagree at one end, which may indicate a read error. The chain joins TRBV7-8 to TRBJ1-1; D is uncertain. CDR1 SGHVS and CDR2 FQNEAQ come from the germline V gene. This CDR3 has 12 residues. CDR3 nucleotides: TGTGCCAGCAGCTTAGGGGGTGGACGGTTACTATTT. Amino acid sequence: CASSLGGGRLLF.

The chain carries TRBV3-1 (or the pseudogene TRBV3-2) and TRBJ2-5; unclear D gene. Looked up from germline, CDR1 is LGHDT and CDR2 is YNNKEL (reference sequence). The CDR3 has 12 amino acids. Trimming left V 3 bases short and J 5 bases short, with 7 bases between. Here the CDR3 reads CASSQPSETQYF. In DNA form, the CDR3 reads TGTGCCAGCAGCCAGCCTTCGGAGACCCAGTACTTC.

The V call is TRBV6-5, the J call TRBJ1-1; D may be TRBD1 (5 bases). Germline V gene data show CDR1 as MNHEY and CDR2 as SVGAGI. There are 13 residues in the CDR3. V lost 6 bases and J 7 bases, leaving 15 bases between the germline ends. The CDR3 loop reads CASRPRTTSEAFF. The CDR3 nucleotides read TGTGCCAGCAGACCCCGGACAACAAGTGAAGCTTTCTTT.